The sequence of this TCR beta chain was determined in a study of T cell clones after liver transplantation. Whole-study findings and limits: Graft donor-reactive T cells possibly entered the graft instead of undergoing deletion.

Details on this clone: The antigen is not known.

The data were produced by immunoSEQ multiplex PCR, yet TCRdb's version contains in-frame clones alone and is incomplete. This table holds about 7,900 clones, around 80% found once. V was pared by 2 bases and J by 3 bases, with 8 bases between. The CDR3 extends over 14 amino acids. Germline values: CDR1 MNHNY, CDR2 SVGAGI (reference sequence). This clonotype was sampled from a human donor who received a liver transplant. This chain links TRBV6-6 with TRBJ2-1; D ambiguous. The sequencing used CD8+ T cells from blood, collected before liver transplant. In nucleotides, the CDR3 is TGTGCCAGCAGTTACCCAGGTGGCTACAATGAGCAGTTCTTC. Its translation is CASSYPGGYNEQFF.